These 3 T cell receptor beta chains originate from one sample sequenced in a study of CD8+CD57+ T cells in acquired aplastic anemia. Genomic DNA provided the template from which TCR beta VDJ and CDR3 profiles were obtained. TCRdb redid the calling of the reads with MiXCR, one entry per CDR3 protein. The sample contains more than 250,000 distinct CDR3 sequences, around 60% of which appear only once. Sequencing used sorted CD4+, CD8+, or CD8+CD57+ T cells (not recorded which) from PBMCs. These receptors were obtained from a human donor with severe aplastic anemia or a healthy control (not recorded which).

V and J are TRBV12-3 or TRBV12-4 and TRBJ1-1, with no clear D. Trimming took off 6 bases at V and 4 bases at J, with 3 bases between the two ends. The CDR3 is 10 residues long. The CDR3: CASRATEAFF. The CDR3 nucleotides read TGTGCCAGCAGGGCCACTGAAGCTTTCTTT.

The chain recombines TRBV2 with TRBJ2-1, with D perhaps matching TRBD1 or TRBD2 (5 bases each). Germline V gene data show CDR1 as SNHLY and CDR2 as FYNNEI. The CDR3 is 13 residues long. The V and J ends lost 0 bases and 5 bases respectively, with 5 bases between them. The CDR3 nucleotides read TGTGCCAGCAGTGAAGCGGGGGACAATGAGCAGTTCTTC. This sequence encodes CASSEAGDNEQFF.

The V call is TRBV2, the J call TRBJ2-3, with 8 bases aligning to TRBD1. Germline CDR1 is SNHLY and CDR2 is FYNNEI. V trimming: 9 bases; J trimming: 0 bases; junction bases outside the gene matches: 8. The length of the CDR3 is 15 residues. CDR3 region: CASVGTGLSTDTQYF. In DNA form, the CDR3 reads TGTGCCAGTGTTGGGACAGGTCTGAGCACAGATACGCAGTATTTT.